This T cell receptor (beta chain) stems from a study of blood T cell repertoires in COVID-19 (dated by TCRdb to the early 2020s). Background for the entire study: Samples from collaborators originated in the United States, Italy and Spain and spanned both the acute and convalescent phases of COVID-19. Samples were obtained from the ongoing ImmuneRACE study (first 160 participants) and from 1,000 to 1,500 subjects provided by 6 global collaborators. Where available, HLA class I and class II types were taken from metadata supplied by the sample provider and were not determined by assay-based typing. The repertoires were released in a freely available public database intended as a resource for research on the immune response to SARS-CoV-2. Subjects who had been exposed to COVID-19, were actively infected with it, or had recovered from it provided the deeply sampled blood TCRbeta repertoires that made up the dataset. The material from the prospective study consisted of cDNA or gDNA derived from T cells, B-cell-depleted T cells, or PBMCs. Nearly every sample came with metadata listing a de-identified subject ID, COVID-19 status, age in years and sex. Study-wide conclusions, independent of this receptor: Clinical and demographic metadata were provided uncurated, with the amount varying by source and participant.

Counted from cysteine to phenylalanine, this CDR3 has 12 amino acids. The sequence is cut down to CDR3 DNA, 36 bases in frame from base 1. At the junction V is shortened by 5 bases and J by 6 bases, with 8 bases in between. One collaborating source in Seattle enrolled patients while the patients were actively infected and followed the patients over time throughout the course of disease. The collaborating institutions used their own protocols to collect whole blood in K2EDTA tubes. For TCRbeta analysis, collaborators shipped samples as frozen whole blood, isolated PBMCs, or DNA extracted from either of those sample types. On this clone: The antigen it binds to is not known. No base quality information exists; no much larger clone differs at one position.

TCRbeta CDR3 regions were amplified from genomic DNA using the immunoSEQ Assay, a bias-controlled multiplex PCR. The authors' pipeline ran thus. The number of nucleated cells in each sample was estimated by amplification of reference gene primers within the assay. To quantify the absolute abundance of each unique TCRbeta CDR3 rearrangement, sequence reads were collapsed and filtered. For each sample, productive Simpson clonality was calculated as the square root of Simpson's diversity index across productive rearrangements. TCRdb's version of the immuneACCESS table is confined to in-frame rearrangements and falls short of the full clone set. An unresolved V gene accounts for under half of the shortfall where checked; the remainder is of unknown origin. D and trimming were read from the DNA, whereas the V and J calls and clone size are those reported in that table. The sample table records roughly 280,000 clones; 88% of these occur just once. Roughly 12% of the sample is taken by the ten largest.

This sequence was found in a young woman with COVID-19, enrolled during active disease. Sample: peripheral blood. The V and J genes are TRBV12-3 or TRBV12-4 and TRBJ2-1; the D gene is perhaps TRBD1, from 5 matching bases. In nucleotides, the sequence is TGTGCCAGCAGTCCCGACAGCAATGAGCAGTTCTTC. It translates to CASSPDSNEQFF.